One and the same sample provided the 17 T cell receptor beta chains below, sequenced in a study of response to subunit inactivated influenza vaccine. TCRdb passed the RT-PCR reads through MiXCR, listing each CDR3 protein once. In the table there are some 500,000 distinct CDR3 sequences, about 15% of which are singletons. Material: CD4+ T cells sorted from PBMCs, obtained around 25 months after vaccination. These receptors were obtained from a man between 50 and 69 years old who received an inactivated influenza vaccine.

This rearrangement joins TRBV7-9 to TRBJ1-2, with TRBD1 matching over 8 bases. CDR1 and CDR2 (germline): SEHNR, FQNEAQ (reference sequence). This CDR3 contains 15 residues. The V gene end was trimmed by 1 base and the J gene end by 4 bases; junction bases not matched to a gene: 5. The CDR3 here is CASSLGSGGSYGYTF. CDR3 bases: TGTGCCAGCAGCTTAGGTTCAGGGGGCAGCTATGGCTACACCTTC.

The chain is built from TRBV28 and TRBJ2-4, with 7 bases fitting TRBD2. Germline values: CDR1 MDHEN, CDR2 SYDVKM. V lost 5 bases to trimming and J lost 5 bases; unmatched junction nucleotides: 6. The CDR3 is 14 amino acids. DNA of the CDR3: TGTGCCAGCAGTACGCTAGCGGATCAAAACATTCAGTACTTC. The encoded protein is CASSTLADQNIQYF.

This chain uses TRBV23-1 with TRBJ2-3; D may be TRBD2 (6 bases). TRBV23-1 falls under the ORF class, with uncertain function. The V end was cut by 7 bases, the J end by 3 bases, with 17 bases between. The CDR3 has 15 residues. The CDR3 bases are TGCGCCAGCAACAGAACGGGACTCCCTACAGATACGCAGTATTTT. Encoded protein: CASNRTGLPTDTQYF.

The chain uses TRBV25-1 and TRBJ2-7; 8 bases map to TRBD1. This CDR3 comprises 16 residues. V lost 4 bases to trimming and J lost 7 bases; unmatched junction nucleotides: 15. CDR1 is MGHDK and CDR2 is SYGVNS in the germline V gene. The CDR3 DNA follows: TGTGCCAGCAGTGTCTTAAAGCAGGGGGCAGAAGATGAGCAGTACTTC. Translated: CASSVLKQGAEDEQYF.

This chain uses TRBV20-1 with TRBJ2-5, with a possible D match to TRBD2 (6 bases). CDR3 length: 13 amino acids. CDR1 and CDR2 from the germline V gene are DFQATT and SNEGSKA (reference sequence). The V gene lost 0 bases and the J gene lost 5 bases, with 10 bases spanning the gap. CDR3 residues: CSARDLATETQYF. The CDR3 bases are TGCAGTGCTAGAGATCTAGCGACGGAGACCCAGTACTTC.

This clonotype has more than one count but fewer than ten. J is TRBJ1-1 and V is TRBV20-1; a possible D gene is TRBD1 (6 bases). V lost 0 bases and J lost 2, with 10 bases in between. In germline, CDR1 is DFQATT, CDR2 SNEGSKA (reference sequence). The CDR3 is made up of 14 amino acids. CDR3 coding DNA: TGCAGTGCTAGAGAGGGGACACCCAACACTGAAGCTTTCTTT. This translates into CSAREGTPNTEAFF.

This clonotype was seen a handful of times. The V and J genes are TRBV3-1 and TRBJ2-1; a weak D match, TRBD2 (5 bases). Trimming stripped 8 bases from V and 3 bases from J, with 5 bases between. The CDR3 covers 11 residues. Germline loops: CDR1 LGHDT, CDR2 YNNKEL (reference sequence). CDR3 DNA: TGTGCCAGCCGGGACTACAATGAGCAGTTCTTC. This gives the protein CASRDYNEQFF.

The DNA for the CDR3 is TGCAGCGTCCACTCAGGGGGCGGAAACACCGGGGAGCTGTTTTTT. Protein product: CSVHSGGGNTGELFF. The chain recombines TRBV29-1 with TRBJ2-2; 8 bases fit TRBD1. Trimming at V came to 6 bases and at J to 2 bases, leaving 8 bases not matched to a gene. CDR1 is SQVTM and CDR2 is ANQGSEA in the germline V gene. This CDR3 is 15 amino acids long.

The sample holds a few counts of this clonotype. The rearrangement joins TRBV6-1 to TRBJ2-1; 10 bases fit TRBD1. CDR3 length: 16 amino acids. V lost 4 bases and J lost 4; bases outside the gene matches: 7. Germline CDR1 and CDR2: MNHNS and SASEGT. CDR3 DNA: TGTGCCAGCAGTGCAGGGACAGGGGTTGGATACAATGAGCAGTTCTTC. Translating gives CASSAGTGVGYNEQFF.

The V and J genes are TRBV7-8 and TRBJ2-7; D is possibly TRBD1 or TRBD2 (5 bases each). Looked up from germline, CDR1 is SGHVS and CDR2 is FQNEAQ. This CDR3 is built from 18 residues. V lost 1 base, J lost 1 base, and 20 bases lay in between. The CDR3 coding sequence is TGTGCCAGCAGCTTAGTCGGGGCCCGCGGTAGGTTTTCCTACGAGCAGTACTTC. This codes for CASSLVGARGRFSYEQYF. The whole variable domain, filled in from reference TRBV7-8 and TRBJ2-7, reads GAGVSQSPRYKVAKRGQDVALRCDPISGHVSLFWYQQALGQGPEFLTYFQNEAQLDKSGLPSDRFFAERPEGSVSTLKIQRTQQEDSAVYLCASSLVGARGRFSYEQYFGPGTRLTVT.

This clonotype was seen many times. The J gene is TRBJ2-5, the V gene TRBV28; D is uncertain. Germline V CDR1 and CDR2: MDHEN, SYDVKM. This CDR3 region has 14 residues. Trimming pared 2 bases from V and 4 bases from J, leaving 11 bases between. CDR3 region: CASSLASSPETQYF. The CDR3 nucleotides are TGTGCCAGCAGTTTAGCGAGTTCTCCAGAGACCCAGTACTTC.

The chain links TRBV25-1 to TRBJ2-7; TRBD2 is a possible D gene (6 bases). V was shortened by 1 base and J by 1 base, with 8 bases between the two germline ends. The CDR3 runs to 14 residues. Looked up from germline, CDR1 is MGHDK and CDR2 is SYGVNS. The CDR3: CASSEFGGSYEQYF. In nucleotides, the CDR3 is TGTGCCAGCAGTGAATTCGGGGGTTCCTACGAGCAGTACTTC.

The chain recombines TRBV24-1 with TRBJ2-7; TRBD2 aligns across 7 bases. Germline values: CDR1 KGHDR, CDR2 SFDVKD. Trimming cost V 1 base and J 7 bases; bases outside gene matches: 3. The CDR3 contains 13 residues. This CDR3 is CATSDLSGREQYF. Written as DNA, the CDR3 is TGTGCCACCAGTGATTTATCCGGGAGGGAGCAGTACTTC.

This chain uses TRBV28 with TRBJ2-7; no definite D call. The V end was cut by 10 bases, the J end by 9 bases, with 16 bases between. This CDR3 spans 11 amino acids. The germline V gene encodes CDR1 MDHEN and CDR2 SYDVKM. In DNA, the CDR3 is TGTGCCACCACCCTTCACGTCTCGCAGTACTTC. Translation gives CATTLHVSQYF.

The chain carries TRBV5-1 and TRBJ1-1; TRBD1 is a possible D gene (5 bases). This CDR3 comprises 15 residues. The V end lost 6 bases, the J end lost 1 base, and 16 bases lay between the germline ends. Germline V gives CDR1 SGHRS, CDR2 YFSETQ. The CDR3 region is CASTLTGRANTEAFF. Written as DNA, the CDR3 is TGCGCCAGCACCCTAACCGGCAGGGCGAACACTGAAGCTTTCTTT.

This clonotype has only a few counts. The V gene is TRBV18, the J gene TRBJ1-2; the D gene is possibly TRBD1 (5 bases). Trimming shortened V by 1 base and J by 6 bases, and 9 bases separated the two germline ends. CDR1 and CDR2 from the germline V gene are KGHSH and LQKENI. The CDR3 length is 13 residues. This chain's CDR3 is CASSPQLGDGYTF. CDR3 DNA sequence: TGTGCCAGCTCACCACAATTGGGGGATGGCTACACCTTC.

This clonotype was counted a few times. The rearrangement joins TRBV5-1 to TRBJ2-1, with a possible D match to TRBD1 (5 bases). The CDR3 is 19 residues long. V dropped 3 bases and J dropped 4 bases, with 26 bases sitting between them. The germline V gene encodes CDR1 SGHRS and CDR2 YFSETQ. The CDR3 is CASSWPRAGILGSYNEQFF. The CDR3 DNA is TGCGCCAGCAGCTGGCCCCGGGCAGGGATTTTAGGAAGTTACAATGAGCAGTTCTTC. Looking up the rest from reference TRBV5-1 and TRBJ2-1 gives the full variable domain: KAGVTQTPRYLIKTRGQQVTLSCSPISGHRSVSWYQQTPGQGLQFLFEYFSETQRNKGNFPGRFSGRQFSNSRSEMNVSTLELGDSALYLCASSWPRAGILGSYNEQFFGPGTRLTVL.